Listed below are T cell receptor beta chains from one sample, sequenced in a study of T-cell memory formation after mild COVID-19. MiXCR, run by TCRdb on the 5' RACE reads, gives a single entry per CDR3 protein. The repertoire holds 150,000 to 200,000 distinct CDR3 sequences, with 15% to 20% as singletons. The sequenced sample was PBMCs or a T cell subset sorted from them (not recorded which). The receptors here all came from an adult woman who had mild COVID-19 (a few samples of this study predate the infection). Cell type and time point are not known. The CDR3 runs from the conserved cysteine through the conserved F or W. A D gene is named only where the DNA matches it firmly. A row's size may be missing; if present it is once, few, many or a size class.

v_call: TRBV5-1
d_call: -
j_call: TRBJ2-7
clone_size: many
cdr3_aa: CASSSSGNYEQYF
cdr3_nt: TGCGCCAGCAGCTCGTCCGGGAACTACGAGCAGTACTTC

v_call: TRBV6-2/TRBV6-3
d_call: -
j_call: TRBJ1-1
clone_size: many
cdr3_aa: CASNHQGATEAFF
cdr3_nt: TGTGCCAGCAACCATCAGGGCGCCACTGAAGCTTTCTTT

v_call: TRBV6-1
d_call: -
j_call: TRBJ2-3
clone_size: few
cdr3_aa: CASSTTSAAERNTQYF
cdr3_nt: TGTGCCAGCAGTACCACGAGCGCCGCCGAGCGGAATACGCAGTATTTT

v_call: TRBV9
d_call: -
j_call: TRBJ2-2
clone_size: -
cdr3_aa: CASSVGRGVTGELFF
cdr3_nt: TGTGCCAGCAGCGTAGGGCGGGGAGTCACCGGGGAGCTGTTTTTT

v_call: TRBV6-2/TRBV6-3
d_call: -
j_call: TRBJ2-7
clone_size: -
cdr3_aa: CASSYWGNEQYF
cdr3_nt: TGTGCCAGCAGTTACTGGGGAAACGAGCAGTACTTC

v_call: TRBV18
d_call: -
j_call: TRBJ2-5
clone_size: few
cdr3_aa: CASSPLVSETQYF
cdr3_nt: TGTGCCAGCTCACCGTTGGTGTCAGAGACCCAGTACTTC

v_call: TRBV5-1
d_call: -
j_call: TRBJ1-4
clone_size: -
cdr3_aa: CASSLTGGANEKLFF
cdr3_nt: TGCGCCAGCAGCTTGACGGGGGGCGCGAATGAAAAACTGTTTTTT

v_call: TRBV2
d_call: TRBD2
j_call: TRBJ2-5
clone_size: few
cdr3_aa: CASSDPGGGSETQYF
cdr3_nt: TGTGCCAGCAGTGATCCTGGCGGGGGGAGTGAGACCCAGTACTTC

v_call: TRBV25-1
d_call: -
j_call: TRBJ2-1
clone_size: -
cdr3_aa: CASSDDRRQFF
cdr3_nt: TGTGCCAGCAGTGATGACAGGCGGCAGTTCTTC

v_call: TRBV19
d_call: -
j_call: TRBJ1-1
clone_size: -
cdr3_aa: CASSIDRRSQAFF
cdr3_nt: TGTGCCAGTAGTATAGATCGGAGGTCACAAGCTTTCTTT

v_call: TRBV7-9
d_call: -
j_call: TRBJ2-3
clone_size: many
cdr3_aa: CASSFGGTDTQYF
cdr3_nt: TGTGCCAGCAGCTTCGGGGGCACAGATACGCAGTATTTT

v_call: TRBV12-3/TRBV12-4
d_call: -
j_call: TRBJ2-2
clone_size: few
cdr3_aa: CASSLSGPGELFF
cdr3_nt: TGTGCCAGCAGTTTATCGGGCCCCGGGGAGCTGTTTTTT

v_call: TRBV9
d_call: TRBD1
j_call: TRBJ2-1
clone_size: -
cdr3_aa: CASSVETGSYNEQFF
cdr3_nt: TGTGCCAGCAGCGTAGAGACAGGGTCCTACAATGAGCAGTTCTTC

v_call: TRBV25-1
d_call: -
j_call: TRBJ1-1
clone_size: few
cdr3_aa: CASSLYGVEDTEAFF
cdr3_nt: TGTGCCAGCAGTCTGTATGGGGTGGAGGACACTGAAGCTTTCTTT

v_call: TRBV10-3
d_call: -
j_call: TRBJ2-1
clone_size: -
cdr3_aa: CAISESLAALSYNEQFF
cdr3_nt: TGTGCCATCAGTGAGTCATTAGCGGCCCTCTCCTACAATGAGCAGTTCTTC

v_call: TRBV29-1
d_call: -
j_call: TRBJ2-1
clone_size: few
cdr3_aa: CSVLEAPPSPVLYNEQFF
cdr3_nt: TGCAGCGTCCTGGAAGCCCCACCTAGTCCGGTTCTATACAATGAGCAGTTCTTC

v_call: TRBV5-1
d_call: TRBD2
j_call: TRBJ2-5
clone_size: many
cdr3_aa: CASSLVASGGAAETQYF
cdr3_nt: TGCGCCAGCAGCTTGGTGGCTAGCGGGGGGGCCGCGGAGACCCAGTACTTC

v_call: TRBV5-6
d_call: TRBD2
j_call: TRBJ2-7
clone_size: -
cdr3_aa: CASSFGTSRSKQYF
cdr3_nt: TGTGCCAGCAGCTTCGGGACTAGTAGGTCGAAGCAGTACTTC

v_call: TRBV5-1
d_call: -
j_call: TRBJ2-7
clone_size: few
cdr3_aa: CASSFAGQKYEQYF
cdr3_nt: TGCGCCAGCAGCTTTGCGGGACAGAAATACGAGCAGTACTTC

v_call: TRBV12-3/TRBV12-4
d_call: -
j_call: TRBJ1-4
clone_size: -
cdr3_aa: CASSNYGPGRWEKLFF
cdr3_nt: TGTGCCAGCAGCAATTACGGTCCAGGGCGTTGGGAAAAACTGTTTTTT

v_call: TRBV6-6
d_call: TRBD1
j_call: TRBJ1-1
clone_size: -
cdr3_aa: CASVDREGTEAFF
cdr3_nt: TGTGCCAGCGTAGACAGGGAGGGAACTGAAGCTTTCTTT

v_call: TRBV2
d_call: -
j_call: TRBJ2-7
clone_size: -
cdr3_aa: CASSEALPTWGYF
cdr3_nt: TGTGCCAGCAGTGAAGCGCTTCCCACTTGGGGGTACTTC

v_call: TRBV30
d_call: -
j_call: TRBJ2-6
clone_size: few
cdr3_aa: CAWSVLASGANVLTF
cdr3_nt: TGTGCCTGGAGTGTACTAGCCTCTGGGGCCAACGTCCTGACTTTC

v_call: TRBV27
d_call: -
j_call: TRBJ2-7
clone_size: few
cdr3_aa: CASSHSEGPYEQYF
cdr3_nt: TGTGCCAGCAGCCATAGCGAGGGCCCATACGAGCAGTACTTC

v_call: TRBV12-3/TRBV12-4
d_call: -
j_call: TRBJ1-2
clone_size: -
cdr3_aa: CASSFFQTSNYGYTF
cdr3_nt: TGTGCCAGCAGTTTTTTCCAGACGTCTAACTATGGCTACACCTTC

v_call: TRBV4-3
d_call: -
j_call: TRBJ2-3
clone_size: few
cdr3_aa: CASSQEIAGWAGFDTQYF
cdr3_nt: TGCGCCAGCAGCCAAGAGATTGCGGGCTGGGCAGGCTTTGATACGCAGTATTTT

v_call: TRBV12-3/TRBV12-4
d_call: TRBD2
j_call: TRBJ2-5
clone_size: few
cdr3_aa: CASSLGGRARETQYF
cdr3_nt: TGTGCCAGCAGTTTAGGCGGGAGGGCCAGAGAGACCCAGTACTTC

v_call: TRBV20-1
d_call: -
j_call: TRBJ2-1
clone_size: -
cdr3_aa: CSAAGIRGVPGNEQFF
cdr3_nt: TGCAGTGCGGCAGGGATTCGCGGGGTGCCTGGGAATGAGCAGTTCTTC

v_call: TRBV4-2
d_call: -
j_call: TRBJ2-3
clone_size: -
cdr3_aa: CASSVASTDTQYF
cdr3_nt: TGTGCCAGCAGCGTGGCGAGCACAGATACGCAGTATTTT

v_call: TRBV12-3/TRBV12-4
d_call: -
j_call: TRBJ1-1
clone_size: -
cdr3_aa: CASSFFGMNTEAFF
cdr3_nt: TGTGCCAGCAGTTTTTTCGGGATGAACACTGAAGCTTTCTTT

v_call: TRBV5-1
d_call: -
j_call: TRBJ2-5
clone_size: -
cdr3_aa: CASSLDGGIQETQYF
cdr3_nt: TGCGCCAGCAGCTTGGACGGAGGGATCCAAGAGACCCAGTACTTC

v_call: TRBV9
d_call: -
j_call: TRBJ2-7
clone_size: few
cdr3_aa: CASSVRGDDYEQYF
cdr3_nt: TGTGCCAGCAGCGTAAGAGGGGATGACTACGAGCAGTACTTC

v_call: TRBV6-5
d_call: -
j_call: TRBJ1-1
clone_size: -
cdr3_aa: CASSLLGTTTEAFF
cdr3_nt: TGTGCCAGCAGTCTACTTGGGACAACCACTGAAGCTTTCTTT

v_call: TRBV7-2
d_call: TRBD2
j_call: TRBJ2-1
clone_size: -
cdr3_aa: CASSLPSGTYNEQFF
cdr3_nt: TGTGCCAGCAGCTTACCCAGCGGGACCTACAATGAGCAGTTCTTC

v_call: TRBV21-1
d_call: -
j_call: TRBJ2-3
clone_size: -
cdr3_aa: CASSKEKGFGTSGTDTQYF
cdr3_nt: TGTGCCAGCAGCAAAGAAAAGGGTTTTGGGACTAGCGGCACAGATACGCAGTATTTT

v_call: TRBV20-1
d_call: TRBD1
j_call: TRBJ2-3
clone_size: -
cdr3_aa: CSAGADRVLKRDTQYF
cdr3_nt: TGCAGTGCTGGGGCCGACAGGGTCCTTAAGCGGGATACGCAGTATTTT

v_call: TRBV12-3/TRBV12-4
d_call: TRBD1
j_call: TRBJ2-5
clone_size: -
cdr3_aa: CASKPTGGETQYF
cdr3_nt: TGTGCCAGCAAACCGACAGGGGGGGAGACCCAGTACTTC

v_call: TRBV20-1
d_call: TRBD1
j_call: TRBJ2-3
clone_size: -
cdr3_aa: CSAWDRKTDTQYF
cdr3_nt: TGCAGTGCCTGGGACAGGAAGACAGATACGCAGTATTTT

v_call: TRBV3-1
d_call: -
j_call: TRBJ2-5
clone_size: -
cdr3_aa: CASSQVGHRQETQYF
cdr3_nt: TGTGCCAGCAGCCAAGTGGGACATCGGCAAGAGACCCAGTACTTC

v_call: TRBV25-1
d_call: -
j_call: TRBJ2-3
clone_size: few
cdr3_aa: CASSAPRGLRIPAVSTDTQYF
cdr3_nt: TGTGCCAGCAGTGCTCCCCGAGGACTACGTATACCCGCAGTTAGCACAGATACGCAGTATTTT

v_call: TRBV12-3/TRBV12-4
d_call: -
j_call: TRBJ1-4
clone_size: -
cdr3_aa: CASSFSGGGEKLFF
cdr3_nt: TGTGCCAGCAGTTTTTCCGGGGGGGGTGAAAAACTGTTTTTT

v_call: TRBV24-1
d_call: TRBD2
j_call: TRBJ2-5
clone_size: -
cdr3_aa: CATSASAAGELETQYF
cdr3_nt: TGTGCCACCAGTGCGTCTGCGGCGGGAGAGTTGGAGACCCAGTACTTC

v_call: TRBV5-5
d_call: -
j_call: TRBJ1-1
clone_size: few
cdr3_aa: CASSLATGMRITEAFF
cdr3_nt: TGTGCCAGCAGCTTGGCCACAGGGATGCGCATCACTGAAGCTTTCTTT

v_call: TRBV7-9
d_call: TRBD1
j_call: TRBJ2-3
clone_size: few
cdr3_aa: CASRSNARDRGRADTQYF
cdr3_nt: TGTGCCAGCAGATCTAACGCCCGGGACAGGGGGAGGGCAGATACGCAGTATTTT

v_call: TRBV6-2/TRBV6-3
d_call: -
j_call: TRBJ1-1
clone_size: -
cdr3_aa: CASSYSSGAPDTEAFF
cdr3_nt: TGTGCCAGCAGTTACTCGTCGGGGGCCCCGGACACTGAAGCTTTCTTT

v_call: TRBV4-2
d_call: TRBD1
j_call: TRBJ2-5
clone_size: -
cdr3_aa: CASSQRRQGGETQYF
cdr3_nt: TGTGCCAGCAGCCAGCGGAGACAGGGGGGAGAGACCCAGTACTTC

v_call: TRBV29-1
d_call: TRBD2
j_call: TRBJ2-1
clone_size: -
cdr3_aa: CSAGTSGYNEQFF
cdr3_nt: TGCAGTGCCGGGACTAGCGGCTACAATGAGCAGTTCTTC

v_call: TRBV15
d_call: -
j_call: TRBJ1-1
clone_size: few
cdr3_aa: CATSRDAGRDTEAFF
cdr3_nt: TGTGCCACCAGCAGAGATGCAGGGCGGGACACTGAAGCTTTCTTT

v_call: TRBV5-5
d_call: -
j_call: TRBJ2-1
clone_size: few
cdr3_aa: CASSFGIAEYNEQFF
cdr3_nt: TGTGCCAGCAGCTTCGGAATAGCGGAGTACAATGAGCAGTTCTTC

v_call: TRBV7-2
d_call: -
j_call: TRBJ2-1
clone_size: -
cdr3_aa: CASSSGGTHYNEQFF
cdr3_nt: TGTGCCAGCAGCTCCGGCGGGACTCACTACAATGAGCAGTTCTTC

v_call: TRBV9
d_call: -
j_call: TRBJ2-6
clone_size: -
cdr3_aa: CASSPREITTTGANVLTF
cdr3_nt: TGTGCCAGCAGCCCCCGGGAAATTACTACCACTGGGGCCAACGTCCTGACTTTC

v_call: TRBV12-3/TRBV12-4
d_call: -
j_call: TRBJ2-4
clone_size: many
cdr3_aa: CASSLAKNIQYF
cdr3_nt: TGTGCCAGCAGTTTAGCCAAAAACATTCAGTACTTC

v_call: TRBV5-4
d_call: -
j_call: TRBJ2-1
clone_size: -
cdr3_aa: CASSSGRGNNEQFF
cdr3_nt: TGTGCCAGCAGCTCGGGTAGAGGCAACAATGAGCAGTTCTTC

v_call: TRBV5-1
d_call: TRBD2
j_call: TRBJ2-3
clone_size: many
cdr3_aa: CASSTFGRGTDTQYF
cdr3_nt: TGCGCCAGCAGCACCTTCGGGAGGGGGACAGATACGCAGTATTTT

v_call: TRBV12-3/TRBV12-4
d_call: TRBD1
j_call: TRBJ1-1
clone_size: -
cdr3_aa: CASSWGQGRVEAFF
cdr3_nt: TGTGCCAGCAGCTGGGGACAGGGTAGGGTTGAAGCTTTCTTT